Each of the 32 T cell receptor beta chains below was sequenced from the same sample in a study of blood T cell repertoires in COVID-19. Repertoires were generated with immunoSEQ multiplex PCR, while TCRdb's copy carries only in-frame clones and drops some. Found here are approximately 310,000 clones, around 86% of them singletons; the top ten hold 1%. The sequenced sample was peripheral blood. The receptors come from a man in his fifties with active or convalescent COVID-19.

The chain employs TRBV7-2 and TRBJ2-1; 15 bases fit TRBD2. V was clipped by 5 bases and J by 9 bases; unmatched bases: 11. This CDR3 is 17 amino acids long. From germline, CDR1 is SGHTA and CDR2 FQGNSA. CDR3 amino acids: CASSLGTSGGPRGEQFF. CDR3 DNA: TGTGCCAGCAGCCTTGGGACTAGCGGGGGGCCGAGGGGTGAGCAGTTCTTC.

This clone appeared once. The rearrangement links TRBV2 to TRBJ2-7, with 13 bases matching TRBD2. The CDR3 consists of 17 residues. The V gene end was trimmed by 6 bases and the J gene end by 5 bases; junction bases not matched to a gene: 13. CDR1 and CDR2 (germline): SNHLY, FYNNEI. CDR3 residues: CASRLGLAGDVGNEQYF. In DNA form, the CDR3 reads TGTGCCAGCAGGCTCGGACTAGCGGGAGATGTGGGCAACGAGCAGTACTTC.

This clone is a singleton in its sample. The V call is TRBV28, the J call TRBJ1-1; a possible D gene is TRBD1 (6 bases). V was clipped by 7 bases and J by 1 base, with 19 bases between them. The CDR3 length is 16 residues. Germline V lookup: CDR1 MDHEN, CDR2 SYDVKM. CDR3 sequence reads: CASTGGGDTWNTEAFF. In DNA form, the CDR3 reads TGTGCCAGCACTGGCGGGGGGGACACTTGGAACACTGAAGCTTTCTTT. The full variable domain, completed using reference TRBV28 and TRBJ1-1, is DVKVTQSSRYLVKRTGEKVFLECVQDMDHENMFWYRQDPGLGLRLIYFSYDVKMKEKGDIPEGYSVSREKKERFSLILESASTNQTSMYLCASTGGGDTWNTEAFFGQGTRLTVV.

The rearrangement joins TRBV27 to TRBJ1-6; D perhaps matches TRBD1 (5 bases). Between the trimmed V and J ends, which lost 4 bases and 10 bases, there was a span of 17 bases. Germline-derived CDR1 and CDR2 are MNHEY and SMNVEV (reference sequence). CDR3 size: 15 residues. DNA for the CDR3: TGTGCCAGCAGTTCGGCAGGGCGTAATGGATCACCCCTCCACTTT. As protein: CASSSAGRNGSPLHF.

This chain links TRBV7-7 with TRBJ2-1; 8 bases agree with TRBD2. The junction had 7 bases not matched to a gene; V was cut back by 5 bases and J by 4 bases. The germline V gene encodes CDR1 SSHAT and CDR2 FNYEAQ (reference sequence). The CDR3 runs 15 residues. The CDR3 spells CASSAREGVYNEQFF. The CDR3 DNA reads as TGTGCCAGCAGCGCCCGGGAGGGGGTTTACAATGAGCAGTTCTTC.

The gene calls are TRBV5-5 and TRBJ1-2, with no clear D. The V gene's germline CDR1 is SGHKS and CDR2 YYEKEE (reference sequence). V was trimmed by 4 bases and J by 4 bases, leaving 14 bases between them. CDR3 length: 14 residues. The CDR3 loop is CASSESQAAYGYTF. CDR3 DNA sequence: TGTGCCAGCAGCGAGAGTCAGGCAGCCTATGGCTACACCTTC.

This clone was counted once. V usage is TRBV24-1 and J usage is TRBJ1-2; a weak D match, TRBD1 (5 bases). Trimming took off 10 bases at V and 3 bases at J, with 5 bases between the two ends. The CDR3 extends over 10 amino acids. Germline CDR1 KGHDR, CDR2 SFDVKD. The CDR3 is CATGDYGYTF. CDR3 sequence (DNA): TGTGCCACAGGGGACTATGGCTACACCTTC.

V gene TRBV28 combines with J gene TRBJ1-1; 7 bases line up with TRBD1. The V gene's germline CDR1 is MDHEN and CDR2 SYDVKM. The length of the CDR3 is 16 residues. Trimming took 6 bases from V and 11 from J; bases not matched to a gene: 21. The CDR3 DNA reads TGTGCCAGCAGCCTACCATCCTTCCGACAGGGAAGTCTTGCTTTCTTT. Translating gives CASSLPSFRQGSLAFF.

V is TRBV7-6 and J is TRBJ2-5; 7 bases agree with TRBD1. Germline V gives CDR1 SGHVS, CDR2 FNYEAQ. The V segment lost 5 bases and the J segment 4 bases; nucleotides outside the gene matches: 10. The CDR3 runs 15 residues. CDR3 DNA sequence: TGTGCCAGCAGCCAACGAACTAAGGGGGCAGAGACCCAGTACTTC. Translated: CASSQRTKGAETQYF. The entire variable domain, with the rest obtained from reference TRBV7-6 and TRBJ2-5, is as follows: GAGVSQSPRYKVTKRGQDVALRCDPISGHVSLYWYRQALGQGPEFLTYFNYEAQQDKSGLPNDRFSAERPEGSISTLTIQRTEQRDSAMYRCASSQRTKGAETQYFGPGTRLLVL.

This clone was found once. J is TRBJ2-1 and V is TRBV7-9; no firm D call. Germline CDR1 SEHNR, CDR2 FQNEAQ (reference sequence). Trimming took 5 bases from V and 4 from J, leaving 3 bases between them. The CDR3 loop spans 11 amino acids. The CDR3 DNA is TGTGCCAGCAGCCCTTACAATGAGCAGTTCTTC. Translating it yields CASSPYNEQFF.

The chain combines TRBV3-1 (or the pseudogene TRBV3-2) with TRBJ1-2; unclear D gene. Germline V gene lookup returns CDR1 LGHDT and CDR2 YNNKEL (reference sequence). Trimming cost V 1 base and J 0 bases, with 9 bases left between them. The CDR3 runs to 15 residues. The CDR3 bases are TGTGCCAGCAGCCAAGCCATCCACACTAACTATGGCTACACCTTC. It specifies CASSQAIHTNYGYTF.

V usage is TRBV6-1 and J usage is TRBJ2-5; 11 bases line up with TRBD2. V dropped 1 base and J dropped 5; count of bases not matched to a gene: 6. Germline V lookup: CDR1 MNHNS, CDR2 SASEGT. The CDR3 is 16 residues long. Here the CDR3 DNA reads TGTGCCAGCAGTGAAGTTACTAGCGGGAGTCCTGAGACCCAGTACTTC. Protein product: CASSEVTSGSPETQYF.

V is TRBV18 and J is TRBJ1-1; D ambiguous. The CDR3 spans 13 residues. Trimming cost V 0 bases and J 4 bases, with 6 bases left between them. Germline CDR1 reads KGHSH; CDR2 reads LQKENI. CDR3 bases: TGTGCCAGCTCACCACCGTCCAGCACTGAAGCTTTCTTT. Its translation is CASSPPSSTEAFF.

The CDR3 region is CASSASGAQETQYF. As DNA, the CDR3 is TGTGCCAGCAGCGCCAGCGGGGCTCAAGAGACCCAGTACTTC. The V and J genes are TRBV9 and TRBJ2-5; 7 nucleotides line up with TRBD2. Germline lookup yields CDR1 SGDLS and CDR2 YYNGEE. J was trimmed by 2 bases and V by 3 bases; bases with no gene match: 4. CDR3 length: 14 residues.

This chain links TRBV6-5 with TRBJ1-1; TRBD1 matches at 12 bases. This CDR3 is built from 16 residues. The germline V gene encodes CDR1 MNHEY and CDR2 SVGAGI. V lost 2 bases to trimming and J lost 5 bases; unmatched junction nucleotides: 6. The CDR3 sequence is CASSYGTGGAGTEAFF. DNA of the CDR3: TGTGCCAGCAGTTACGGGACAGGGGGCGCGGGGACTGAAGCTTTCTTT.

This chain joins TRBV7-9 and TRBJ2-5, with TRBD2 matching over 10 bases. V shed 7 bases, J shed 5 bases, and the junction held 7 bases outside the gene matches. CDR1 is SEHNR, CDR2 FQNEAQ, per germline (reference sequence). The CDR3 spans 14 residues. This CDR3 reads CASTLSGGKETQYF. CDR3 bases: TGTGCCAGCACCCTTAGCGGGGGGAAGGAGACCCAGTACTTC.

The chain employs TRBV24-1 and TRBJ1-4; D is uncertain. The germline gives CDR1 KGHDR, CDR2 SFDVKD. V was shortened by 3 bases and J by 4 bases, with 17 bases between the two germline ends. The CDR3 totals 17 residues. The CDR3: CATSDPVASGVNEKLFF. The CDR3 nucleotides read TGTGCCACCAGTGATCCGGTAGCTTCTGGAGTTAATGAAAAACTGTTTTTT.

The rearrangement uses TRBV4-1 and TRBJ1-6; TRBD1 matches at 7 bases. Germline loops: CDR1 MGHRA, CDR2 YSYEKL. The CDR3 sequence is 16 residues long. V shed 1 base and J 7 bases; nucleotides not matched to a gene: 7. CDR3 protein: CASSQAGDSENSPLHF. CDR3 bases: TGCGCCAGCAGCCAAGCCGGGGACAGCGAAAATTCACCCCTCCACTTT.

The CDR3 sequence: CASSDTGGPRIGGYTF. For the CDR3, the DNA is TGTGCCAGCAGTGACACAGGGGGCCCTAGGATCGGGGGCTACACCTTC. This chain joins TRBV6-1 and TRBJ1-2; 9 bases line up with TRBD1. V shed 3 bases and J 8 bases; nucleotides not matched to a gene: 13. Germline V gives CDR1 MNHNS, CDR2 SASEGT. This CDR3 region has 16 residues.

The chain carries TRBV10-3 and TRBJ2-1, with TRBD1 identical over 10 bases. This CDR3 spans 16 amino acids. Germline-derived CDR1 and CDR2 are ENHRY and SYGVKD. The J segment lost 5 bases and the V segment lost 2 bases, leaving 6 bases of the junction unmatched. CDR3 amino acids: CAISEPLGQGNNEQFF. The CDR3 DNA reads as TGTGCCATCAGTGAGCCCCTGGGACAGGGGAACAATGAGCAGTTCTTC.

In the case of this clone: This sample includes further DNA sequences coding for the same CDR3. The chain employs TRBV2 and TRBJ1-1, with 9 bases aligning to TRBD1. This CDR3 has 14 residues. V lost 6 bases, J lost 1 base, and 3 bases stayed unmatched. Germline CDR1 and CDR2: SNHLY and FYNNEI. The CDR3 sequence: CASSPGQGNTEAFF. For the CDR3, the DNA is TGTGCCAGCAGCCCGGGACAGGGGAACACTGAAGCTTTCTTT.

This chain joins TRBV29-1 and TRBJ2-3, with 10 bases lining up with TRBD2. The CDR3 runs to 15 residues. Trimming took 6 bases from V and 0 from J; bases not matched to a gene: 6. Per the germline V gene, CDR1 is SQVTM and CDR2 is ANQGSEA. Here the CDR3 reads CSVLGLAMSTDTQYF. The CDR3, as DNA: TGCAGCGTCTTGGGACTAGCGATGAGCACAGATACGCAGTATTTT.

The genes are TRBV18 and TRBJ1-3; 7 bases match TRBD1. The CDR3 is 16 residues long. The germline V gene has CDR1 KGHSH and CDR2 LQKENI. The ends lost 4 bases at V and 4 bases at J; junction bases unmatched: 10. The CDR3 loop reads CASSRSTTGFGNTIYF. The CDR3 DNA reads as TGTGCCAGCTCACGCTCAACGACAGGGTTCGGAAACACCATATATTTT.

The gene calls are TRBV30 and TRBJ1-6; D remains ambiguous. V lost 0 bases to trimming and J lost 1 base, with 7 bases between them. The CDR3 spans 15 residues. Germline lookup yields CDR1 GTSNPN and CDR2 SVGIG (reference sequence). The CDR3 is CAWSVDGSYNSPLHF. As DNA, the CDR3 is TGTGCCTGGAGTGTAGACGGGTCCTATAATTCACCCCTCCACTTT. Full variable domain (outside the CDR3, taken from reference TRBV30 and TRBJ1-6): SQTIHQWPATLVQPVGSPLSLECTVEGTSNPNLYWYRQAAGRGLQLLFYSVGIGQISSEVPQNLSASRPQDRQFILSSKKLLLSDSGFYLCAWSVDGSYNSPLHFGNGTRLTVT.

The CDR3 loop is CASSDRQGETQYF. In DNA, the CDR3 is TGTGCCAGCTCCGACCGACAGGGGGAGACCCAGTACTTC. This chain links TRBV18 with TRBJ2-5, with TRBD1 matching 8 bases. V lost 6 bases, J lost 5 bases, and 5 bases stayed unmatched. Germline V gene data show CDR1 as KGHSH and CDR2 as LQKENI. The CDR3 is made up of 13 amino acids.

J is TRBJ1-1 and V is TRBV28, with 9 bases fitting TRBD1. J lost 5 bases, V lost 5 bases, and 15 bases had no gene match. The germline V gene encodes CDR1 MDHEN and CDR2 SYDVKM. CDR3 length equals 17 residues. CDR3 sequence reads: CASSTIGTGFSRTEAFF. CDR3 nucleotides: TGTGCCAGCAGTACCATCGGGACAGGGTTTTCCCGGACTGAAGCTTTCTTT.

This clone has a single count. The chain carries TRBV24-1 and TRBJ2-2; D unresolved. Germline V CDR1 and CDR2: KGHDR, SFDVKD. The length of the CDR3 is 15 residues. V dropped 4 bases and J dropped 5 bases, with 13 bases sitting between them. The CDR3 DNA reads TGTGCCACCAGTGACCGTCATAGAGTGACCGGGGAGCTGTTTTTT. Translation gives CATSDRHRVTGELFF.

The chain is built from TRBV28 and TRBJ1-1; possible D gene TRBD1, 6 bases. The V end lost 5 bases, the J end lost 3 bases, and 13 bases lay between the germline ends. The germline gives CDR1 MDHEN, CDR2 SYDVKM. The CDR3 extends over 14 amino acids. Here the CDR3 reads CASSTHGGHTEAFF. CDR3 nucleotides: TGTGCCAGCAGTACTCACGGGGGGCACACTGAAGCTTTCTTT. Together with reference TRBV28 and TRBJ1-1, the CDR3 gives the full variable domain: DVKVTQSSRYLVKRTGEKVFLECVQDMDHENMFWYRQDPGLGLRLIYFSYDVKMKEKGDIPEGYSVSREKKERFSLILESASTNQTSMYLCASSTHGGHTEAFFGQGTRLTVV.

This chain joins TRBV19 and TRBJ2-1; 8 bases match TRBD2. Germline V gives CDR1 LNHDA, CDR2 SQIVND (reference sequence). The CDR3 runs to 15 residues. V dropped 5 bases and J dropped 7; count of bases not matched to a gene: 10. The CDR3 loop reads CASSAREGRRNEQFF. The CDR3 bases are TGTGCCAGTAGTGCCCGGGAGGGCCGGAGGAATGAGCAGTTCTTC.

This clone was recorded once. V usage is TRBV18 and J usage is TRBJ1-2, with D maybe TRBD1 (6 bases). CDR3 length: 13 amino acids. Trimming took off 3 bases at V and 8 bases at J, with 13 bases between the two ends. Per the germline V gene, CDR1 is KGHSH and CDR2 is LQKENI. The CDR3 sequence is CASSPETGGGYTF. CDR3 DNA: TGTGCCAGCTCACCTGAGACAGGCGGAGGCTACACCTTC.

CDR3 DNA sequence: TGTGCCAGCTCACCACCGGACAGGGCATACAATGAGCAGTTCTTC. Translation: CASSPPDRAYNEQFF. The chain carries TRBV18 and TRBJ2-1, with 8 positions matching TRBD1. This CDR3 spans 15 amino acids. The V and J ends lost 0 bases and 4 bases, in that order; junction bases with no gene match: 2. Per the germline V gene, CDR1 is KGHSH and CDR2 is LQKENI.

Notes on this clone: The same CDR3 is also encoded by other DNA sequences in this sample. V and J are TRBV11-3 and TRBJ2-1, with TRBD1 identical over 7 bases. V shed 1 base, J shed 2 bases, and the junction held 2 bases outside the gene matches. The CDR3 extends over 15 amino acids. Germline loops: CDR1 SGHNT, CDR2 YENEEA. This CDR3 reads CASSLGQGAYNEQFF. The CDR3 bases are TGTGCCAGCAGCTTAGGACAGGGCGCCTACAATGAGCAGTTCTTC. The complete variable domain, with remaining parts taken from reference TRBV11-3 and TRBJ2-1, reads EAGVVQSPRYKIIEKKQPVAFWCNPISGHNTLYWYLQNLGQGPELLIRYENEEAVDDSQLPKDRFSAERLKGVDSTLKIQPAELGDSAVYLCASSLGQGAYNEQFFGPGTRLTVL.